Here is one TCR beta chain with its context. Its antigen is not identified. CDR1 and CDR2 from the germline V gene are GTSNPN and SVGIG (reference sequence). V lost 1 base and J 8 bases, leaving 8 bases between the germline ends. The CDR3 is made up of 12 amino acids. Reverse transcription of extracted RNA yielded cDNA, which provided the sequencing template. Measured with immunoSEQ multiplex PCR; TCRdb has only the in-frame clones, and not every one. The sample holds about 200,000 clones, roughly 50% seen once. The sample is drawn from a study of CD8+ T cells in alopecia areata. Study findings and constraints: Scalp sequencing captures resident alphabeta T cells of normal skin too. Relative to normal scalp, lesional scalp, especially alopecia totalis/universalis, showed higher clonality.

Sorting separated CD4+ and CD8+ T cells out of PBMCs. Material: CD8+ T cells sorted from blood. The J gene is TRBJ1-4, the V gene TRBV30; D remains unclear. The sequence was collected from a human donor in good health. In nucleotides, the CDR3 is TGTGCCTGGAGTGGTATCCAAGAAAAACTGTTTTTT. Amino acids: CAWSGIQEKLFF. Together with reference TRBV30 and TRBJ1-4, the CDR3 gives the full variable domain: SQTIHQWPATLVQPVGSPLSLECTVEGTSNPNLYWYRQAAGRGLQLLFYSVGIGQISSEVPQNLSASRPQDRQFILSSKKLLLSDSGFYLCAWSGIQEKLFFGSGTQLSVL.